Sequencing of this TCR beta chain was carried out in a study of T cells in Graves' hyperthyroidism and ophthalmopathy. Overall study context: Blood from the periphery was taken at initial diagnosis, before any treatment. Whole-study findings and limits: Among clonotypes expanded in thyroid above 0.001, most were also found in blood.

Using RNA transcripts as the source, TCR beta CDR3 regions were amplified. The study used the HTBI primer set for a first-round RT-PCR of the TCR CDR3. MiXCR, applied by TCRdb to the multiplex PCR reads, yields one record per CDR3 protein. The sample shows about 700,000 distinct CDR3 sequences, around 13% of them seen only once. The ends were cut back, 7 bases at V and 6 bases at J, with 11 bases in the middle. CDR1 MNHNS and CDR2 SASEGT come from the germline V gene. This CDR3 is 12 amino acids long. This clonotype was counted only a few times. No antigen is known for it. Disease duration under 2 months; hyperthyroidism patients were aged 18 to 65. Orbital computed tomography, thyroid ultrasound, serum thyroxine and TRAb, and clinical symptoms together informed the diagnoses.

The chain joins TRBV6-1 to TRBJ2-3; no clear D gene. Sequences were obtained from blood. The TCR sequence derives from a woman aged 18-35 years with Graves' hyperthyroidism. The CDR3: CASTPNRDTQYF. CDR3 sequence (DNA): TGTGCCAGCACCCCGAATAGGGATACGCAGTATTTT.